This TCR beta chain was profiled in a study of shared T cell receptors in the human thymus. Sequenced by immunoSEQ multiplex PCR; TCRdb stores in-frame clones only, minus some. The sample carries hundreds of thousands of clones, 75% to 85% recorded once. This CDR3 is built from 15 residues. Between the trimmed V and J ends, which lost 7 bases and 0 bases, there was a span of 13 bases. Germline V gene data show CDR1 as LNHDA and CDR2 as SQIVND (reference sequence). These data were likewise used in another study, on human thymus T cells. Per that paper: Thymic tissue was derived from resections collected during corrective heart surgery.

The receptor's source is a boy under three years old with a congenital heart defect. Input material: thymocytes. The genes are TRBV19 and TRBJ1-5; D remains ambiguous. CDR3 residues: CASNPCKSSNQPQHF. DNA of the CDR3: TGTGCCAGTAACCCTTGTAAGAGTAGCAATCAGCCCCAGCATTTT.